The 2 T cell receptor beta chains below all came from one sample that was sequenced in a study of cytomegalovirus exposure and HLA in healthy donors. With 60 Vbeta and 13 Jbeta primers, the PCR was carried out. Some clones are missing from TCRdb's copy, which holds only in-frame ones; the method was immunoSEQ multiplex PCR. The sample lists roughly 250,000 clones; 75% to 85% were seen once. Sequencing was performed on PBMCs. The receptors here all came from a girl aged 2-9 years in good health and CMV-seronegative.

This chain uses TRBV9 with TRBJ1-1, with D unresolved. The germline V and J ends were trimmed by 0 bases and 0 bases, with 9 bases remaining between them. The CDR3 is 15 residues long. Germline loops: CDR1 SGDLS, CDR2 YYNGEE. In nucleotides, the CDR3 is TGTGCCAGCAGCGTAGGCAGCGGCTTGAACACTGAAGCTTTCTTT. This codes for CASSVGSGLNTEAFF.

The chain carries TRBV7-9 and TRBJ2-7; 9 nucleotides agree with TRBD1. In germline, CDR1 is SEHNR, CDR2 FQNEAQ (reference sequence). The CDR3 length is 15 residues. Trimming at V came to 5 bases and at J to 4 bases, leaving 9 bases not matched to a gene. The CDR3 coding sequence is TGTGCCAGCAGCCCGCCCCTGGGGACAGGGTACGAGCAGTACTTC. This sequence encodes CASSPPLGTGYEQYF.